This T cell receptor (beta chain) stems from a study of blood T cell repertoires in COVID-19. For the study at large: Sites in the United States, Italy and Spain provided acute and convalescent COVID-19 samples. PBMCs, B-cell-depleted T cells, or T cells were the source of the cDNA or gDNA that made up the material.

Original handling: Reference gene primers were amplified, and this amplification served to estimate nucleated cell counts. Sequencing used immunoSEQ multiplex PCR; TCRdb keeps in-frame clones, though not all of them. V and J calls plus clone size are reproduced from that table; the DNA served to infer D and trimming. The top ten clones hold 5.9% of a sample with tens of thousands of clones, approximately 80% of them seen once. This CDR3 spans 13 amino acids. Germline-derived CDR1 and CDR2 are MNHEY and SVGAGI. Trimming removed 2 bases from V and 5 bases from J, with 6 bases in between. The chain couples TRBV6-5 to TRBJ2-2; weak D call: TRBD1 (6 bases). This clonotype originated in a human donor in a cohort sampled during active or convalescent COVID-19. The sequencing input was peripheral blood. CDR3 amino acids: CASSYRGTGELFF. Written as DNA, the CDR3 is TGTGCCAGCAGTTACAGGGGGACCGGGGAGCTGTTTTTT.